This TCR beta chain was sequenced in a study of a mutant IDH1 vaccine in newly diagnosed glioma. On the study more broadly: First vaccine doses came 4-6 weeks after radiotherapy alone, or with temozolomide cycles. Receipt of radiotherapy, temozolomide, or both preceded the study, and most received both.

Time point specified: week 47, end of study. The vaccine gave 300 ug of a 20-mer mutant IDH1 peptide subcutaneously per dose. The patients were given eight vaccinations, one each in weeks 1, 3, 5, 7, 11, 15, 19 and 23. Method: immunoSEQ multiplex PCR; TCRdb's copy keeps in-frame clones and lacks some. Of 84,000 or so clones listed, approximately 78% are singletons. Looked up from germline, CDR1 is SQVTM and CDR2 is ANQGSEA. Trimming removed 4 bases from V and 5 bases from J, with 11 bases in between. This CDR3 comprises 13 residues. Points on this clone: The antigen is not known.

Broader study findings: It seemed that pseudoprogression was not linked to changes in the top peripheral T cell clonotypes.

This chain links TRBV29-1 with TRBJ1-4; D not resolved. The sample here was PBMCs, taken from a glioma patient whose treatment included an IDH1 peptide vaccine. This clonotype originated in a man in his forties with glioma. The CDR3 region has the DNA TGCAGCGTTGGCGGGCAGCCCAATGAAAAACTGTTTTTT. Encoded protein: CSVGGQPNEKLFF.